The clone carrying this TCR beta chain was seen at least ten times. Antigen specificity is unknown. The sample originates from a study of T cell repertoires in cytomegalovirus infection. Study information: CMV infection plus the matching HLA type was flagged by public TCR beta signatures.

The CDR3 is made up of 13 amino acids. V was clipped by 8 bases and J by 2 bases, with 15 bases between them. Germline values: CDR1 SQVTM, CDR2 ANQGSEA. TCRdb passed the reads through MiXCR, listing each CDR3 protein once. The table records 230,000 or so distinct CDR3 sequences, approximately 17% of them present only once. General study findings and limits: Cumulative frequency of public TCR beta families picked out carriers of CMV plus the relevant HLA. What dominated the ex vivo response were HLA-C-restricted CMV-specific TCR beta clonotypes.

This TCR was recovered from a human donor in good health (CMV status not recorded). Some clones in this sample may be carry-over from other donors' samples. The V and J genes are TRBV29-1 and TRBJ1-1; possibly TRBD1 for D (5 bases). Sequenced sample: CD8+ T cells from PBMCs. CDR3 nucleotide sequence: TGCAGCACCGGGCAGGGAGATAACACTGAAGCTTTCTTT. Translating gives CSTGQGDNTEAFF.